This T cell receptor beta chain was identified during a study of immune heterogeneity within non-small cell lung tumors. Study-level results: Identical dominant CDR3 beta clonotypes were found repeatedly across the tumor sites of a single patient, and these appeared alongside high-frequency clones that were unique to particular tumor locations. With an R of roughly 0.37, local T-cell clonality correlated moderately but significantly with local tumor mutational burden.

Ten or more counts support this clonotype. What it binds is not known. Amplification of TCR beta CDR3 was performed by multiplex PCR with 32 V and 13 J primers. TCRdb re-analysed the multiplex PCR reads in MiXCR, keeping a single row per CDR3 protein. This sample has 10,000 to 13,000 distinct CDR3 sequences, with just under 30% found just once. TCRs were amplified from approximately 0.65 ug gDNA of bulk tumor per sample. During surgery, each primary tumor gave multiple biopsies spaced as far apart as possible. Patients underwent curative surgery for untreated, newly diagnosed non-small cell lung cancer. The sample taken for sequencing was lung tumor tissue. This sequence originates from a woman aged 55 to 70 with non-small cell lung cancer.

The CDR3 is CASSVDLAGGPLDTQYF. CDR3 nucleotides: TGTGCCAGCAGCGTAGATTTAGCGGGAGGGCCCTTAGATACGCAGTATTTT. This chain uses TRBV9 with TRBJ2-3; 11 nucleotides match TRBD2. The CDR3 totals 17 residues. Trimming cost V 0 bases and J 5 bases; bases outside gene matches: 8. Looked up from germline, CDR1 is SGDLS and CDR2 is YYNGEE.